The clone carrying this T cell receptor beta chain was observed a handful of times. Its ends do not fully match the called genes, so a read error is possible. For blood RNA, unsorted whole blood served as the source, and germline DNA was extracted too. Every patient had chronic HBV infection and was treatment-naive. Four milliliters of peripheral blood were gathered ahead of the operation. The data were taken from a study of tumor-infiltrating lymphocytes in primary liver carcinoma. Overall study: Tumors were staged T1-T3 N0M0 and measured about 4 to 11 cm across. Sequencing of the samples generated roughly 3.65 to 8 million productive TCRbeta reads, with similar yields across tissue types.

A primer in the constant region served to generate TCR beta cDNA from about 470 ng of total RNA. Slightly modified ARM-PCR with three nested multiplex PCR rounds yielded TCR beta libraries. Running approximately 10 cycles apiece, the first two PCR rounds relied on TRBV1-TRBV30 forward primers together with a C-beta reverse primer. TCRdb used MiXCR to reprocess the multiplex PCR reads, holding one entry per CDR3 protein. The data contain approximately 330,000 distinct CDR3 sequences, less than 75% of them singletons. Germline CDR1 reads SQVTM; CDR2 reads ANQGSEA. The CDR3 length is 14 residues. Sequencing was done on a sample of peripheral blood. V is TRBV29-1 and J is TRBJ2-1; 7 bases agree with TRBD2. The sequence was collected from a middle-aged man with primary liver carcinoma and hepatitis B virus infection. The CDR3 here is CGVKSTSVYVEQFF. The CDR3 DNA reads TGCGGCGTCAAGAGTACTAGCGTGTACGTTGAGCAGTTCTTC.